This TCR beta chain was sequenced during a study of blood T cell repertoires in COVID-19. Study background: Spain, Italy and the United States supplied samples that represented acute and convalescent COVID-19. PBMCs, B-cell-depleted T cells, or T cells provided the cDNA or gDNA that made up the material.

As handled by the study authors: Reference gene primer amplification in the assay estimated nucleated cell counts. Data came from immunoSEQ multiplex PCR; TCRdb stores just in-frame clones and leaves some out. V and J calls and clone size are as listed in that table; D and trimming were resolved from the DNA. Of about 180,000 clones listed, nearly 80% are singletons. Between the trimmed V and J ends, which lost 6 bases and 4 bases, there was a span of 19 bases. The CDR3 contains 16 residues. Germline assignment: CDR1 MNHNY and CDR2 SVGAGI (reference sequence). The material sequenced was peripheral blood. The rearrangement uses TRBV6-6 and TRBJ1-5; weak D call: TRBD1 (6 bases). This receptor was taken from a woman aged 70 to 79 with acute or convalescent COVID-19. The CDR3 spells CASSHPEMTGNQPQHF. CDR3 DNA sequence: TGTGCCAGCAGCCACCCCGAGATGACAGGAAATCAGCCCCAGCATTTT.